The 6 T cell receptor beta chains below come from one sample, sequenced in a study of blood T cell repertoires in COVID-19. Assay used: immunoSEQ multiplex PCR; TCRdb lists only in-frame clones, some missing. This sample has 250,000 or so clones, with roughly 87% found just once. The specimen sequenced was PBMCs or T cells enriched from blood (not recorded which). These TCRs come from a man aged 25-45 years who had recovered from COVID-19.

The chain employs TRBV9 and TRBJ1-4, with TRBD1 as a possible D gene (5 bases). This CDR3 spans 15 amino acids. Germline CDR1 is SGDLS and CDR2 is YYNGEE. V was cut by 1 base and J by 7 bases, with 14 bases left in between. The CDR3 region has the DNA TGTGCCAGCAGCGTATATGGGGGGTTTGGTGAAAAACTGTTTTTT. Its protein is CASSVYGGFGEKLFF. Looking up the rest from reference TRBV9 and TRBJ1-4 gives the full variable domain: DSGVTQTPKHLITATGQRVTLRCSPRSGDLSVYWYQQSLDQGLQFLIQYYNGEERAKGNILERFSAQQFPDLHSELNLSSLELGDSALYFCASSVYGGFGEKLFFGSGTQLSVL.

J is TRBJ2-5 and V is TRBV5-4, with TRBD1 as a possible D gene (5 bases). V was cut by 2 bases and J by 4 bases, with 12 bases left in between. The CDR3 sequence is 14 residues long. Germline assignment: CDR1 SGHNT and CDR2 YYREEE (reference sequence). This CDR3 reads CASSLTGFRETQYF. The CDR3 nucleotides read TGTGCCAGCAGCTTAACAGGTTTTAGAGAGACCCAGTACTTC. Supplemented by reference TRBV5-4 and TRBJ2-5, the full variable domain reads ETGVTQSPTHLIKTRGQQVTLRCSSQSGHNTVSWYQQALGQGPQFIFQYYREEENGRGNFPPRFSGLQFPNYSSELNVNALELDDSALYLCASSLTGFRETQYFGPGTRLLVL.

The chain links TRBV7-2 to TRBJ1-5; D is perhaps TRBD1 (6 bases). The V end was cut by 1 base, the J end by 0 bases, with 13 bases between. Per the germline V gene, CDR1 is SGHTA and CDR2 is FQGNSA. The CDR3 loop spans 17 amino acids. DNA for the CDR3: TGTGCCAGCAGCTTAGGGCAGGGGATATATAGCAATCAGCCCCAGCATTTT. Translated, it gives CASSLGQGIYSNQPQHF.

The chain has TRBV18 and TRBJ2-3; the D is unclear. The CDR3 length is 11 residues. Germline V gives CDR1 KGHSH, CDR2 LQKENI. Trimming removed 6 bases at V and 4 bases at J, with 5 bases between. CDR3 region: CASSRADTQYF. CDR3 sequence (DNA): TGTGCCAGCTCTCGAGCAGATACGCAGTATTTT.

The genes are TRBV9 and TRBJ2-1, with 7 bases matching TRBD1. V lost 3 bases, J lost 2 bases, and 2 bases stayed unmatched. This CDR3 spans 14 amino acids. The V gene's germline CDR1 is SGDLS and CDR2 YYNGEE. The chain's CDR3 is CASSGQGPYNEQFF. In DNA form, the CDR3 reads TGTGCCAGCAGCGGACAGGGCCCCTACAATGAGCAGTTCTTC.

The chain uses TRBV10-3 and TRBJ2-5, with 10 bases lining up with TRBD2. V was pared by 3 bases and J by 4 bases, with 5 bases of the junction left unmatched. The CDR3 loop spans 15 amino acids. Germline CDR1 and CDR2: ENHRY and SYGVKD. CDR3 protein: CAISDQRGGLETQYF. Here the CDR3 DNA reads TGTGCCATCAGTGACCAGCGGGGGGGTTTAGAGACCCAGTACTTC.